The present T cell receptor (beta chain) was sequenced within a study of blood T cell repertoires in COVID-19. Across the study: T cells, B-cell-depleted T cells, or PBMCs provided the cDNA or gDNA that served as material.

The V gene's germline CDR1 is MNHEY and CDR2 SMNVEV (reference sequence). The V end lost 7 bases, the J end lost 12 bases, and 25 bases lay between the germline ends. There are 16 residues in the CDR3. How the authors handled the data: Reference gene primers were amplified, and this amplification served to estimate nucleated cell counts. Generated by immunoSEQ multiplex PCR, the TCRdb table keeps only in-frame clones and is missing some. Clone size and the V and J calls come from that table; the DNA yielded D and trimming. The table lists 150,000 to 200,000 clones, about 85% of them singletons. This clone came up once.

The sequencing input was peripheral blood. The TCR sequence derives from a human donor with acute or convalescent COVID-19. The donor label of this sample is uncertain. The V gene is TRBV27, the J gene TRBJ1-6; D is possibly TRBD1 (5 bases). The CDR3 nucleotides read TGTGCCAGCACCTATCGCCCGACAGACGCTATGGGACCCCTCCACTTT. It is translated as CASTYRPTDAMGPLHF.